Given below is one T cell receptor (beta chain) in context. The data originate from a study of blood T cell repertoires in COVID-19. Study background: The United States, Italy and Spain were the sources of the acute and convalescent COVID-19 samples. T cells, B-cell-depleted T cells, or PBMCs supplied cDNA or gDNA.

Germline V lookup: CDR1 GTSNPN, CDR2 SVGIG (reference sequence). V gave up 2 bases and J gave up 0 bases; unmatched junction bases: 9. The CDR3 is 18 amino acids. Original handling: Reference gene primer amplification gave nucleated cell count estimates. Only in-frame clones appear in the TCRdb table, and some are missing; sequencing was by immunoSEQ multiplex PCR. From that table come the V and J calls and clone size; the DNA was used to work out D and trimming. Counted here are under 250,000 clones, approximately 84% occurring once; the ten biggest clones make up about 4%. The genes are TRBV30 and TRBJ1-6; 8 bases are shared with TRBD1. Sequencing was performed on peripheral blood. This TCR was sampled from a man aged 50 to 60 with acute or convalescent COVID-19. CDR3 bases: TGTGCCTGGAGTCCCCCGGCCAGGGGGCGCTCCTATAATTCACCCCTCCACTTT. As protein: CAWSPPARGRSYNSPLHF.